This paragraph reports one T cell receptor beta chain. As yet, its antigen is unknown. Genomic DNA belonging to each subset was distributed in equal measure over several immunoSEQ plates. Sequencing used immunoSEQ multiplex PCR; TCRdb keeps in-frame clones, though not all of them. The sample contains about 600,000 clones, around 97% of which appear only once. The data stem from a study of shared clonotypes between healthy human individuals. Overall study: Sampling drew on donors who were a couple of women and a few men aged 18 to 49. Study-wide points: Only blood was sampled; tissue repertoires likely differ.

The CD4+ fraction was divided into a CD45RA+ naive subset and a CD45RA-negative memory subset. Per the germline V gene, CDR1 is MNHNY and CDR2 is SVGAGI (reference sequence). Trimming took 6 bases from V and 5 from J, leaving 17 bases between them. This CDR3 has 15 residues. V usage is TRBV6-6 and J usage is TRBJ1-5, with D tentatively TRBD1 (5 bases). The TCR originated in a woman aged 25 to 39 in good health. Sequencing was performed on naive CD4+ T cells sorted from blood. The subset here: CD45RA+ positively selected. For the CDR3, the DNA is TGTGCCAGCAGAGGGGTAGGCATGTTCGATCAGCCCCAGCATTTT. Amino acid sequence: CASRGVGMFDQPQHF.